What follows is one T cell receptor beta chain and its context. Its antigen remains unidentified. The repertoire was sequenced with immunoSEQ multiplex PCR; TCRdb's copy has only in-frame clones and lacks some. The table lists around 67,000 clones, 84% of them singletons. This entry comes from a study of graft-versus-host responses after intestinal transplantation. Study-level background: Among the recipients, transplants were multivisceral, liver-intestinal, or isolated intestinal.

Germline lookup yields CDR1 SQVTM and CDR2 ANQGSEA. The CDR3 has 13 residues. V lost 1 base, J lost 2 bases, and 6 bases lay in between. V and J are TRBV29-1 and TRBJ2-1; D gene unclear. The source is a human donor who was the organ donor for an intestinal transplant. Material: unstimulated CD4+ T cells sorted from spleen or lymph node cells, obtained before transplant. Here the CDR3 DNA reads TGCAGCGTTGAAGGCGAAACCTACAATGAGCAGTTCTTC. This sequence encodes CSVEGETYNEQFF.